This T cell receptor (beta chain) was retrieved from a study of cytomegalovirus exposure and HLA in healthy donors listed by TCRdb under 2017. A note on the overall study: A later analysis indicated that the roughly 130 validation repertoires were generated on the platform also employed for the 720 or so repertoires of the first cohort. Along with the approximately 620-subject first cohort, a separate validation cohort of over a hundred different subjects was used. High-throughput TCR immunosequencing, statistical association of individual TCRs with disease status, and machine learning were combined to predict cytomegalovirus infection status. The study aimed to test whether cataloging public T cell receptors could reveal signatures of past pathogen exposure. The paper as a whole reports these results and caveats: A later analysis found that TCRs clustered in the first cohort also tended to co-occur in the 95 to 150 validation repertoires, with roughly 95% of cluster scores above 0. Across donors, most TCR sequences were observed very rarely, whereas some public TCRs were present in many individuals. Cytomegalovirus status was reported to be diagnosed by the classifier with high specificity and sensitivity in both the original and validation cohorts. It was suggested by the authors that the approach could potentially be generalized to other disease states and immunological phenotypes. A later analysis had no HLA typing for the validation cohort, so co-occurrence there was scored across all 110 or so repertoires. A total of about 150 TCR beta chains were listed by the study as associated with cytomegalovirus. A few of the identified cytomegalovirus-associated TCR beta chains were confirmed in vitro to be specific for cytomegalovirus antigens.

Library prep was done by the immunoSEQ multiplex PCR assay. The authors processed their data as follows. A statistical classification framework was built for diagnosing cytomegalovirus status from the catalog of TCR beta chain sequences. The table was pulled from immuneACCESS by TCRdb, which kept in-frame rearrangements only. Such tables lose some clones; where checked, under half of the loss comes from unresolved V genes, and the rest has no known cause. The V and J calls and clone size were taken over from that table, and D and trimming were inferred from the DNA. This sample gives about 110,000 clones in total; around 82% of them show up just once. The top ten constitute about 3% of the sample. The donors were included in the validation cohort of approximately 120 subjects, a group kept apart from the approximately 700-subject first cohort. Turning to this clone: Its antigen remains undetermined. No qualities accompany the bases; no much larger clone lies one base away.

The sequence was obtained from a woman between 18 and 29 years old in good health and CMV-seronegative. Source material: PBMCs.

The CDR3 loop reads CASSHPGGGPGELFF. The DNA is as follows: TGCGCCAGCAGCCATCCCGGGGGTGGTCCCGGGGAGCTGTTTTTT. The chain is assembled from TRBV4-1 and TRBJ2-2; possibly the D gene is TRBD2, per 6 matching bases. The CDR3 starts with the cysteine, ends with the phenylalanine, and has 15 residues. Here the CDR3 DNA is all that survives: 45 bases in frame from base 1. Cut back by 3 bases and 6 bases, the V and J ends lie 14 bases apart. CDR1 and CDR2 are read off the germline V gene as MGHRA and YSYEKL.